This T cell receptor beta chain emerged from a study of T cells expressing NK-cell markers (TCRdb year 2020). With regard to the full study: Eight or nine donors provided sorted CD3+CD56+NKG2C+, CD3+CD56+NKG2C- and CD3+CD56-NKG2C+ T-cell subsets, whose TCR beta-chain repertoires were profiled. Among the eight sequenced donors, only one was HCMV-seronegative, while the other seven were HCMV-seropositive. Randomly selected healthy volunteers, three men and five women, were used as the eight sequenced donors. Libraries were sequenced as 2 x 150 bp reads on Illumina HiSeq 2000/2500, MiSeq or NextSeq.

HCMV serostatus was determined by detecting HCMV-specific IgG in serum with a commercial ELISA kit. Ficoll density gradient centrifugation was used to isolate peripheral blood mononuclear cells from blood. Comment on this clonotype: Its antigen remains unidentified.

The CDR3 spans 17 residues, from the cysteine through the phenylalanine. No DNA has been recorded. CDR1 SGHTA and CDR2 FQGNSA are derived from the germline V gene. For sequencing, an Illumina HiSeq 2000 was employed. TCR beta cDNA libraries were made by 5'RACE template switching that added a universal primer site and unique molecular identifiers. cDNA synthesis was primed from the TCR beta constant segment and was followed by two successive PCR amplification steps. The authors' pipeline ran thus. MIGEC handled demultiplexing of the reads and grouping by UMI, while MiTCR was used to assemble and quantify clonotypes. To remove erroneous sequences, TCR cDNA sequences were retained only when supported by two or more reads. The tcR package was used for downstream repertoire analysis, and clonotypes were matched between fractions using CDR3 nucleotide sequence together with V segment. VDJmatch was used to annotate antigen specificity against VDJdb, with one amino acid substitution in CDR3 allowed. TCRdb reprocessed the reads; each CDR3 protein sequence makes one entry, and DNA is unavailable. TCRdb, rather than the study authors, made the V and J calls. The sample's clone listing holds 200,000 to 300,000 distinct CDR3 sequences. The ten largest clones represent about 0.39% of the sample.

Study-level results and caveats: In six donors, the dominant CD3+CD56+NKG2C+ clonotypes were among the top 10 CD8+ clonotypes and accounted for about 1.0-7.5% of CD8+ T cells. Those dominant clonotypes were again the most abundant among CD3+CD56-NKG2C+ cells in a handful of donors, at about 25-60.1%. Whether the expanded NKG2C-expressing T cell clones were specific for HCMV antigens was left unclear.

Here the chain combines TRBV7-2 and TRBJ1-2. This receptor was obtained from a man aged 18 to 35 in good health. Donor details come from another sample of the same person, matched by shared clones. The sample taken for sequencing was blood T cells: a sorted CD56 or NKG2C T cell subset, CD4+ or CD8+ T cells, or bulk PBMC T cells (not recorded which). The CDR3 reads as follows: CASSPHHSGDFNYGYTF.